A selection of T cell receptor beta chains follows, all from one sample in a study of blood T cell repertoires in COVID-19. The repertoire was sequenced with immunoSEQ multiplex PCR; TCRdb's copy has only in-frame clones and lacks some. This repertoire shows about 190,000 clones, roughly 82% found once; its top ten account for about 4.8%. Sequencing was done on a sample of peripheral blood. These receptors originate from a woman in her 30s with acute or convalescent COVID-19. Both conserved end residues are part of each CDR3. A D gene is named only where the DNA matches it firmly. The size of a clone is reported for some rows only, either as once, few or many, or as a class for expanded clones.

J: TRBJ1-5; D: NA; size: once; V: TRBV7-2; DNA: TGTGCCAGCAGCTCCCAACTTTATCAGCCCCAGCATTTT; CDR3: CASSSQLYQPQHF
J: TRBJ1-5; D: TRBD1; size: few; V: TRBV19; DNA: TGTGCCAGTAGTACGGACAGGAGAGGTCAGCCCCAGCATTTT; CDR3: CASSTDRRGQPQHF
J: TRBJ2-4; D: NA; size: NA; V: TRBV6-1; DNA: TGTGCCAGCAGTGCTCGGGCGGGTTTAGCCAAAAACATTCAGTACTTC; CDR3: CASSARAGLAKNIQYF
J: TRBJ2-4; D: NA; size: NA; V: TRBV25-1; DNA: TGTGCCAGCAGTGAGGTGAGTAGCGGAGCAGTTGGTGAAAACATTCAGTACTTC; CDR3: CASSEVSSGAVGENIQYF
J: TRBJ2-1; D: NA; size: NA; V: TRBV19; DNA: TGTGCCAGTAGTCCCGATACAGGGTACCATGAGCAGTTCTTC; CDR3: CASSPDTGYHEQFF
J: TRBJ1-2; D: NA; size: NA; V: TRBV28; DNA: TGTGCCAGCAGTAGACAGGTTGGTGGCTACACCTTC; CDR3: CASSRQVGGYTF
J: TRBJ1-2; D: TRBD1; size: once; V: TRBV10-2; DNA: TGCGCCAGTACGACAGGGCGCTATGGCTACACCTTC; CDR3: CASTTGRYGYTF
J: TRBJ2-2; D: TRBD1; size: NA; V: TRBV5-1; DNA: TGCGCCAGCAGCTTGGTCCGACAGGGGACCGGGGAGCTGTTTTTT; CDR3: CASSLVRQGTGELFF
J: TRBJ2-7; D: TRBD1; size: NA; V: TRBV2; DNA: TGTGCCAGCAGTCCTCGGACAGGGGTTAACGAGCAGTACTTC; CDR3: CASSPRTGVNEQYF
J: TRBJ2-4; D: NA; size: NA; V: TRBV7-9; DNA: TGTGCCAGCAGCTCTTGGACAGCAGCCAAAAACATTCAGTACTTC; CDR3: CASSSWTAAKNIQYF
J: TRBJ1-2; D: NA; size: NA; V: TRBV5-1; DNA: TGCGCCAGCAGCTTGGTCGGGGGCTATGGCTACACCTTC; CDR3: CASSLVGGYGYTF
J: TRBJ1-4; D: TRBD1; size: NA; V: TRBV7-2; DNA: TGTGCCAGCAGCCGGCGGACAGGCCTTAATGAAAAACTGTTTTTT; CDR3: CASSRRTGLNEKLFF
J: TRBJ1-1; D: NA; size: NA; V: TRBV7-2; DNA: TGTGCCAGCAGCTTAGGGAGGGGCAACACTGAAGCTTTCTTT; CDR3: CASSLGRGNTEAFF
J: TRBJ2-1; D: TRBD1; size: few; V: TRBV3-1/TRBV3-2; DNA: TGTGCCAGCAGCCACCGGGACAGGGAGAATGAGCAGTTCTTC; CDR3: CASSHRDRENEQFF
J: TRBJ2-7; D: NA; size: once; V: TRBV6-6; DNA: TGTGCCAGCAGTTCCCCGATAGGGAGCTACGAGCAGTACTTC; CDR3: CASSSPIGSYEQYF
J: TRBJ1-6; D: NA; size: NA; V: TRBV5-6; DNA: TGTGCCAGCAGCACCCCGACAGATTATAATTCACCCCTCCACTTT; CDR3: CASSTPTDYNSPLHF
J: TRBJ2-2; D: TRBD2; size: NA; V: TRBV18; DNA: TGTGCCAGCTCCAGCTTCGGGTCTAGCGGGACCAACACCGGGGAGCTGTTTTTT; CDR3: CASSSFGSSGTNTGELFF
J: TRBJ2-1; D: NA; size: NA; V: TRBV21-1; DNA: TGTGCCAGCAGCAAGGGACTAGCGGGAGTTTCGACTTCGACTGATGAGCAGTTCTTC; CDR3: CASSKGLAGVSTSTDEQFF
J: TRBJ2-7; D: NA; size: NA; V: TRBV19; DNA: TGTGCCAGTAGTCTCCAGGGAAGGGGCTCCTACGAGCAGTACTTC; CDR3: CASSLQGRGSYEQYF
J: TRBJ1-2; D: NA; size: NA; V: TRBV27; DNA: TGTGCCAGCCGCTACCCGGGGGGGGGCTACACCTTC; CDR3: CASRYPGGGYTF
J: TRBJ1-2; D: TRBD1; size: NA; V: TRBV5-8; DNA: TGTGCCAGCAGCTTGGTGACAGGGAGCAGCTATGGCTACACCTTC; CDR3: CASSLVTGSSYGYTF
J: TRBJ1-2; D: NA; size: NA; V: TRBV6-5; DNA: TGTGCCAGCAGTTACGGATTGGGGGGAGGCTACACCTTC; CDR3: CASSYGLGGGYTF
J: TRBJ2-2; D: TRBD1; size: NA; V: TRBV10-3; DNA: TGTGCCATCAGGGTCAGGGGGCGCGATCCCGGGGAGCTGTTTTTT; CDR3: CAIRVRGRDPGELFF
J: TRBJ1-2; D: TRBD1; size: NA; V: TRBV6-5; DNA: TGTGCCAGCAGTTATCGTGGACAGGGGGCCGGGGGCTACACCTTC; CDR3: CASSYRGQGAGGYTF
J: TRBJ2-1; D: TRBD1; size: few; V: TRBV2; DNA: TGTGCCAGCAGTGTGGACAGGGGGCTCGACAATGAGCAGTTCTTC; CDR3: CASSVDRGLDNEQFF
J: TRBJ2-5; D: TRBD1; size: NA; V: TRBV6-6; DNA: TGTGCCAGCAGGAAGGGGGCAAGCCCCCAAGAGACCCAGTACTTC; CDR3: CASRKGASPQETQYF
J: TRBJ2-1; D: NA; size: NA; V: TRBV3-1/TRBV3-2; DNA: TGTGCCAGCAGCCAAGAGTTCGGTCTTTCCAATGAGCAGTTCTTC; CDR3: CASSQEFGLSNEQFF
J: TRBJ2-1; D: NA; size: NA; V: TRBV28; DNA: TGTGCCAGCAGTTTAAATTTCTATCGGGCGGGGGCCTCGAGCTCATACAATGAGCAGTTCTTC; CDR3: CASSLNFYRAGASSSYNEQFF